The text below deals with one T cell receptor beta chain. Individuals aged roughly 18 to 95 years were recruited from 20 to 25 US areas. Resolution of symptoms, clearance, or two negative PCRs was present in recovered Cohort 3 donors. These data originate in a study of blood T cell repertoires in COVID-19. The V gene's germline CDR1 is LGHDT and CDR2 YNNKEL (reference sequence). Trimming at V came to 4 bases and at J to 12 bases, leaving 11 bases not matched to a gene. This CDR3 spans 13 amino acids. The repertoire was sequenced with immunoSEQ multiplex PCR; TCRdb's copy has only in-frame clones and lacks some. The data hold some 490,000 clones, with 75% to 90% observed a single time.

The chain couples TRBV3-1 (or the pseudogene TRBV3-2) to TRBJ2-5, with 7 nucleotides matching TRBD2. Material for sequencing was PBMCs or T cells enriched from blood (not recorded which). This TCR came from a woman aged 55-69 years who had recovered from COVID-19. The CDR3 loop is CASSPSGASLEYF. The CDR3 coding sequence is TGTGCCAGCAGCCCGAGCGGGGCGTCCCTTGAGTACTTC.